This entry features one TCR beta chain sequence. The data were taken from a study of blood T cell repertoires in COVID-19. Using immunoSEQ multiplex PCR, the repertoire was profiled, and TCRdb retains in-frame clones only, with some absent. This table has around 370,000 clones, 85% to 90% appearing once. V shed 4 bases and J 4 bases; nucleotides not matched to a gene: 8. Germline-derived CDR1 and CDR2 are SQVTM and ANQGSEA. The CDR3 has 15 residues. This sequence joins TRBV29-1 and TRBJ2-1; 9 bases align to TRBD1. The clonotype originates from a man in his late teens or twenties with active or convalescent COVID-19. Sequenced material: peripheral blood. CDR3 region: CSVVFGTGRYNEQFF. CDR3 sequence (DNA): TGCAGCGTTGTCTTCGGGACAGGGAGATACAATGAGCAGTTCTTC.